Below are 19 T cell receptor beta chains sequenced from a single sample in a study of chronic HIV infection and antiretroviral therapy. TCRdb re-derived calls from the 5' RACE reads in MiXCR, one entry per CDR3 protein. The data hold 40,000 to 50,000 distinct CDR3 sequences, with roughly 19% observed a single time. Material: peripheral blood. Every receptor here comes from an adult who had HIV and had not received antiretroviral therapy, or was an uninfected healthy control (not recorded which).

The CDR3 region has the DNA TGTGCCAGCAAATACAGGGGAGAGACCCAGTACTTC. This sequence encodes CASKYRGETQYF. The rearrangement joins TRBV6-6 to TRBJ2-5; 7 bases fit TRBD1. With V trimmed by 7 bases and J by 4 bases, 3 bases remained unmatched. The CDR3 contains 12 residues. Germline values: CDR1 MNHNY, CDR2 SVGAGI (reference sequence).

In this sample, this clonotype turned up once. This chain uses TRBV6-5 with TRBJ2-3, with D unresolved. V lost 0 bases, J lost 1 base, and 11 bases lay in between. This CDR3 region has 16 residues. The germline gives CDR1 MNHEY, CDR2 SVGAGI. The CDR3, as DNA: TGTGCCAGCAGTTACTCTATAGGACGGGGCACAGATACGCAGTATTTT. Its protein is CASSYSIGRGTDTQYF.

The chain couples TRBV5-1 to TRBJ1-5; 8 bases fit TRBD1. V lost 2 bases to trimming and J lost 2 bases; unmatched junction nucleotides: 6. In germline, CDR1 is SGHRS, CDR2 YFSETQ. The CDR3 consists of 16 residues. The chain's CDR3 is CASSLPDRGGNQPQHF. The CDR3 coding sequence is TGCGCCAGCAGCTTACCCGACAGGGGAGGCAATCAGCCCCAGCATTTT.

This clonotype has more than one count but fewer than ten. V usage is TRBV15 and J usage is TRBJ2-2; TRBD1 agrees at 8 bases. This CDR3 is 15 amino acids long. After removal of 3 bases from V and 9 bases from J, the junction contained 9 bases not matched to a gene. The germline CDR1 and CDR2 sequences are LNHNV and YYDKDF (reference sequence). This CDR3 is CATSSKTGAGRELFF. In DNA, the CDR3 is TGTGCCACCAGCAGCAAGACAGGGGCCGGCAGGGAGCTGTTTTTT.

This clonotype was detected many times. This chain joins TRBV20-1 and TRBJ2-7; the match to TRBD1 covers 8 bases. CDR1 is DFQATT, CDR2 SNEGSKA, per germline (reference sequence). V lost 5 bases, J lost 2 bases, and 11 bases stayed unmatched. This CDR3 spans 15 amino acids. CDR3 DNA sequence: TGCAGTGCTGATTCTGGACAGGGAGGCGCCTACGAGCAGTACTTC. Translation: CSADSGQGGAYEQYF.

The chain combines TRBV7-9 with TRBJ2-3; TRBD2 agrees at 7 bases. This CDR3 comprises 14 residues. Germline CDR1 reads SEHNR; CDR2 reads FQNEAQ (reference sequence). Losses at the gene ends were 6 bases for V and 4 bases for J; bases not matched to a gene: 7. CDR3 in amino acids: CASRAPGGPDTQYF. CDR3 bases: TGTGCCAGCAGAGCTCCGGGAGGCCCAGATACGCAGTATTTT. The full variable domain, its missing parts supplied by reference TRBV7-9 and TRBJ2-3, is DTGVSQNPRHKITKRGQNVTFRCDPISEHNRLYWYRQTLGQGPEFLTYFQNEAQLEKSRLLSDRFSAERPKGSFSTLEIQRTEQGDSAMYLCASRAPGGPDTQYFGPGTRLTVL.

This clonotype was counted between two and nine times. V gene TRBV6-5 combines with J gene TRBJ1-2; tentative D call: TRBD1 (5 bases). CDR1 and CDR2 from the germline V gene are MNHEY and SVGAGI. V was pared by 0 bases and J by 5 bases, with 13 bases between. The CDR3 is 15 amino acids. The CDR3 sequence: CASSYSGAGDYGYTF. DNA of the CDR3: TGTGCCAGCAGTTACTCAGGGGCAGGAGATTATGGCTACACCTTC.

This clonotype was seen only a few times. The rearrangement links TRBV29-1 to TRBJ1-1, with D unclear. The V gene's germline CDR1 is SQVTM and CDR2 ANQGSEA. Trimming shortened V by 7 bases and J by 0 bases, and 12 bases separated the two germline ends. This CDR3 is built from 13 residues. The chain's CDR3 is CSANGILNTEAFF. Here the CDR3 DNA reads TGCAGCGCAAATGGGATCCTGAACACTGAAGCTTTCTTT. Together with reference TRBV29-1 and TRBJ1-1, the CDR3 gives the full variable domain: SAVISQKPSRDICQRGTSLTIQCQVDSQVTMMFWYRQQPGQSLTLIATANQGSEATYESGFVIDKFPISRPNLTFSTLTVSNMSPEDSSIYLCSANGILNTEAFFGQGTRLTVV.

The chain uses TRBV29-1 and TRBJ1-2; tentatively, D is TRBD1 (6 bases). CDR3 length: 12 residues. V lost 5 bases and J 3 bases, leaving 10 bases between the germline ends. CDR1 is SQVTM, CDR2 ANQGSEA, per germline. The CDR3 DNA sequence: TGCAGCGTTCAGTACAGGGACTATGGCTACACCTTC. Amino acids: CSVQYRDYGYTF.

In this sample, this clonotype turned up a few times. The chain combines TRBV28 with TRBJ2-5; D remains unclear. This CDR3 spans 14 amino acids. Deletions cut 6 bases from V and 3 bases from J, with 14 bases between. The germline V gene has CDR1 MDHEN and CDR2 SYDVKM. This CDR3 reads CASSRDAIKETQYF. Written as DNA, the CDR3 is TGTGCCAGCAGCCGCGATGCAATTAAAGAGACCCAGTACTTC. Drawing the rest from reference TRBV28 and TRBJ2-5, the complete variable domain is DVKVTQSSRYLVKRTGEKVFLECVQDMDHENMFWYRQDPGLGLRLIYFSYDVKMKEKGDIPEGYSVSREKKERFSLILESASTNQTSMYLCASSRDAIKETQYFGPGTRLLVL.

This clonotype was found many times. The chain uses TRBV29-1 and TRBJ1-2, with TRBD1 identical over 8 bases. The CDR3 runs 14 residues. Germline loops: CDR1 SQVTM, CDR2 ANQGSEA. The junction had 14 bases not matched to a gene; V was cut back by 7 bases and J by 7 bases. The CDR3 loop reads CSAERQGASGGYTF. The CDR3 region has the DNA TGCAGCGCCGAGCGTCAGGGGGCTAGTGGTGGCTACACCTTC.

The chain employs TRBV4-1 and TRBJ1-6; 7 bases agree with TRBD1. CDR1 MGHRA and CDR2 YSYEKL come from the germline V gene. The CDR3 totals 16 residues. The ends lost 1 base at V and 0 bases at J; junction bases unmatched: 0. The CDR3 region is CASSQGQGSYNSPLHF. The CDR3 DNA reads as TGCGCCAGCAGCCAAGGACAGGGCTCCTATAATTCACCCCTCCACTTT.

This clonotype has only a few counts. This chain's CDR3 is CASSAGQGTYEQYF. The CDR3 region has the DNA TGCGCCAGCAGTGCAGGACAGGGGACCTACGAGCAGTACTTC. V gene TRBV4-1 combines with J gene TRBJ2-7, with TRBD1 matching 9 bases. The germline V gene encodes CDR1 MGHRA and CDR2 YSYEKL. The CDR3 length is 14 residues. The V and J ends lost 6 bases and 2 bases, in that order; junction bases with no gene match: 5.

V gene TRBV7-8 combines with J gene TRBJ1-1, with TRBD1 as a possible D gene (5 bases). V lost 3 bases and J 4 bases, leaving 12 bases between the germline ends. The CDR3 is 14 amino acids. The V gene's germline CDR1 is SGHVS and CDR2 FQNEAQ. The CDR3: CASSFGRGGTEAFF. DNA of the CDR3: TGTGCCAGCAGCTTTGGACGTGGGGGCACTGAAGCTTTCTTT. Looking up the rest from reference TRBV7-8 and TRBJ1-1 gives the full variable domain: GAGVSQSPRYKVAKRGQDVALRCDPISGHVSLFWYQQALGQGPEFLTYFQNEAQLDKSGLPSDRFFAERPEGSVSTLKIQRTQQEDSAVYLCASSFGRGGTEAFFGQGTRLTVV.

V and J are TRBV6-1 and TRBJ1-2; D may be TRBD1 (6 bases). The CDR3 extends over 14 amino acids. V dropped 7 bases and J dropped 2 bases, with 14 bases sitting between them. From germline, CDR1 is MNHNS and CDR2 SASEGT. CDR3 in amino acids: CASIRSGDNYGYTF. Written as DNA, the CDR3 is TGTGCCAGCATTAGGTCAGGGGACAACTATGGCTACACCTTC.

The chain employs TRBV6-5 and TRBJ1-1; the D is unclear. Per the germline V gene, CDR1 is MNHEY and CDR2 is SVGAGI. V lost 6 bases, J lost 5 bases, and 13 bases lay in between. The length of the CDR3 is 13 residues. The DNA of the CDR3 is TGTGCCAGCAGAGTCCGGCGAGGTACTGAAGCTTTCTTT. Translated, it gives CASRVRRGTEAFF.

In its sample, this clonotype was seen a few times. The chain links TRBV6-6 to TRBJ2-2; D possibly corresponds to TRBD2 (6 bases). CDR3 length: 17 residues. Germline V lookup: CDR1 MNHNY, CDR2 SVGAGI (reference sequence). V was pared by 2 bases and J by 5 bases, with 18 bases between. CDR3 residues: CASSYGAEVAETGELFF. The CDR3 coding sequence is TGTGCCAGCAGTTACGGAGCAGAAGTAGCGGAAACCGGGGAGCTGTTTTTT.

The chain carries TRBV28 and TRBJ1-2, with 7 positions matching TRBD1. The trim removed 3 bases at V and 3 bases at J, leaving 7 bases unmatched. The CDR3 is 15 amino acids. Germline V gene lookup returns CDR1 MDHEN and CDR2 SYDVKM. CDR3 DNA: TGTGCCAGCAGTTTGAGGGGGCTCGGGCACTATGGCTACACCTTC. Its translation is CASSLRGLGHYGYTF.

The chain has TRBV29-1 and TRBJ2-3; possible D gene TRBD2, 6 bases. The CDR3 runs to 14 residues. CDR1 and CDR2 from the germline V gene are SQVTM and ANQGSEA. Trimming removed 6 bases from V and 3 bases from J, with 16 bases in between. CDR3 protein: CSVVPGDRTDTQYF. The CDR3, as DNA: TGCAGCGTCGTACCGGGAGACCGGACAGATACGCAGTATTTT.